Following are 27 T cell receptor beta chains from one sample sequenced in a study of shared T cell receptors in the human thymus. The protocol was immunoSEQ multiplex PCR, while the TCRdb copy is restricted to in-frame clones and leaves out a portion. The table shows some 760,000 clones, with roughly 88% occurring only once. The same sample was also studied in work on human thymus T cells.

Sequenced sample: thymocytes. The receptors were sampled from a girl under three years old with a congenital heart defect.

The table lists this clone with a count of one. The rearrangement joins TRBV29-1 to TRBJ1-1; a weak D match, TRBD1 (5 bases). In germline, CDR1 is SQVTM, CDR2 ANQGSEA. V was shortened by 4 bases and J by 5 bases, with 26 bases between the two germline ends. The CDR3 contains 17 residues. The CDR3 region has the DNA TGCAGCGTTGGGGTACCTCTGGGGCCCCTGGTAAGGACTGAAGCTTTCTTT. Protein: CSVGVPLGPLVRTEAFF.

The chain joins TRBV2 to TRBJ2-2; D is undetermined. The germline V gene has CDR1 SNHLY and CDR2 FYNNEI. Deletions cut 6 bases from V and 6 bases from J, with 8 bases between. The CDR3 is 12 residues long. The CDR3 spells CASREPSGELFF. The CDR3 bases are TGTGCCAGCAGGGAACCTTCCGGGGAGCTGTTTTTT.

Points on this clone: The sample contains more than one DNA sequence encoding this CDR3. CDR3 DNA: TGTGCCAGCAGCCTCGACGGAGTGAACACTGAAGCTTTCTTT. As protein: CASSLDGVNTEAFF. This rearrangement joins TRBV5-6 to TRBJ1-1; D is undetermined. V dropped 4 bases and J dropped 0 bases, with 10 bases sitting between them. Germline V gene sequence: CDR1 SGHDT, CDR2 YYEEEE. This CDR3 is 14 amino acids long.

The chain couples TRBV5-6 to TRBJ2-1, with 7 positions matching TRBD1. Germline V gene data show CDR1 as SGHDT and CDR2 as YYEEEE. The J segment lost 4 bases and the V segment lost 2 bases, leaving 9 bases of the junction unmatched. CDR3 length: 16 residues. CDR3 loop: CASSFQGQRIYNEQFF. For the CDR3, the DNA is TGTGCCAGCAGCTTCCAGGGACAGCGAATTTACAATGAGCAGTTCTTC.

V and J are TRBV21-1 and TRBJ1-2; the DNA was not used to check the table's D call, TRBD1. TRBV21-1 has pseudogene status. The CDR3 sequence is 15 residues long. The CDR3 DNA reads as TGTGCCAGCAGCAAATTGAGGACAGGGAGGGATGGCTACACCTTC. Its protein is CASSKLRTGRDGYTF.

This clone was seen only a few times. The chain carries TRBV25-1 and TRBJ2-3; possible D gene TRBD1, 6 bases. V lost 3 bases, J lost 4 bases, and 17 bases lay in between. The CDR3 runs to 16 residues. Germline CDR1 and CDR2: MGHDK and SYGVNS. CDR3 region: CASSETNRDVADTQYF. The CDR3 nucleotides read TGTGCCAGCAGTGAGACCAACAGGGATGTCGCAGATACGCAGTATTTT. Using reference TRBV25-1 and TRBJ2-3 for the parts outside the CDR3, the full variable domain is EADIYQTPRYLVIGTGKKITLECSQTMGHDKMYWYQQDPGMELHLIHYSYGVNSTEKGDLSSESTVSRIRTEHFPLTLESARPSHTSQYLCASSETNRDVADTQYFGPGTRLTVL.

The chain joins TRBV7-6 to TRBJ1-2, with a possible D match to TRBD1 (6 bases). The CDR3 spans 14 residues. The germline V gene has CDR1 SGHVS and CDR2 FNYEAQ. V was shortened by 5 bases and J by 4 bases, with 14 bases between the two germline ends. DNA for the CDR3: TGTGCCAGCAGCCCCCAAACAGGGTCCTATGGCTACACCTTC. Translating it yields CASSPQTGSYGYTF.

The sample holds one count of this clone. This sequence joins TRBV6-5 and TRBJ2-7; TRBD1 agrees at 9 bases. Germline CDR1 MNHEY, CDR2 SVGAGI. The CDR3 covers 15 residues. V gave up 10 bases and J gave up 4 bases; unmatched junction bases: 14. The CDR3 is CATSLGSGQGYEQYF. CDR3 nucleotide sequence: TGTGCCACTTCCCTTGGATCCGGACAGGGGTACGAGCAGTACTTC.

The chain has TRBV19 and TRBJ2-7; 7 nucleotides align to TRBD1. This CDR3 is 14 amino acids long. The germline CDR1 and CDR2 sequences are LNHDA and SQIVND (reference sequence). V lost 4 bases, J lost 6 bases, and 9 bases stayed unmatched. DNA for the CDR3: TGTGCCAGTAGTACGATTCAGGGGGTAGGCGAGCAGTACTTC. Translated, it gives CASSTIQGVGEQYF. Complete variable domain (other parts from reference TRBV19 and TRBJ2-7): DGGITQSPKYLFRKEGQNVTLSCEQNLNHDAMYWYRQDPGQGLRLIYYSQIVNDFQKGDIAEGYSVSREKKESFPLTVTSAQKNPTAFYLCASSTIQGVGEQYFGPGTRLTVT.

CDR3 sequence reads: CASSAGGTVNNEQFF. DNA of the CDR3: TGTGCCAGCAGCGCCGGCGGGACGGTGAACAATGAGCAGTTCTTC. This rearrangement joins TRBV9 to TRBJ2-1, with D tentatively TRBD2 (6 bases). The CDR3 runs to 15 residues. CDR1 is SGDLS and CDR2 is YYNGEE in the germline V gene. Trimming removed 3 bases from V and 5 bases from J, with 15 bases in between.

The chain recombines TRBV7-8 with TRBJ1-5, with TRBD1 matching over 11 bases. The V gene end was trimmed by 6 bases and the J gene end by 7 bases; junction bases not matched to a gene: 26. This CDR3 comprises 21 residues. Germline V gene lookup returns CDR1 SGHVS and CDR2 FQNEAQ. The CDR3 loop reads CASSSTKGQGESGGEEQPQHF. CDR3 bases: TGTGCCAGCAGTTCGACGAAGGGACAGGGGGAATCAGGGGGGGAAGAACAGCCCCAGCATTTT.

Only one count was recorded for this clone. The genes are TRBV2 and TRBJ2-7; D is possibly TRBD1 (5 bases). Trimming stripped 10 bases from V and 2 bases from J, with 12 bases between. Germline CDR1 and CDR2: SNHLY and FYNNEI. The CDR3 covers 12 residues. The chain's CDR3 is CATQGATYEQYF. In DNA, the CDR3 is TGTGCCACCCAGGGTGCTACCTACGAGCAGTACTTC. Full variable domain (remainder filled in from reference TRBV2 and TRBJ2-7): EPEVTQTPSHQVTQMGQEVILRCVPISNHLYFYWYRQILGQKVEFLVSFYNNEISEKSEIFDDQFSVERPDGSNFTLKIRSTKLEDSAMYFCATQGATYEQYFGPGTRLTVT.

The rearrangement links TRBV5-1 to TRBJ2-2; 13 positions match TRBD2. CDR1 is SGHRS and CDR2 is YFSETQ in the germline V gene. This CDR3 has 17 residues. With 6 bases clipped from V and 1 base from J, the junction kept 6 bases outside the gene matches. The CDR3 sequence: CASNLTSGGKNTGELFF. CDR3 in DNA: TGCGCCAGCAATCTGACTAGCGGGGGGAAGAACACCGGGGAGCTGTTTTTT.

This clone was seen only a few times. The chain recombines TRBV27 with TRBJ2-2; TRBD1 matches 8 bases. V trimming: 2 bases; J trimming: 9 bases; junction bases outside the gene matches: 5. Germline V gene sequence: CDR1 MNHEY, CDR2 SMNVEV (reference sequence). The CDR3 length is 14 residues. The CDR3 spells CASSLQGAPWELFF. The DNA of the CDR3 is TGTGCCAGCAGTTTACAGGGGGCTCCTTGGGAGCTGTTTTTT.

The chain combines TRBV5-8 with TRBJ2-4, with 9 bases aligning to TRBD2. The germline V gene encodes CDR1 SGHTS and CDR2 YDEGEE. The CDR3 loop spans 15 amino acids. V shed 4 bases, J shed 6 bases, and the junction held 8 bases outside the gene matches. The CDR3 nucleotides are TGTGCCAGCAGCCCAGATAGCGGGGGAGCAAACATTCAGTACTTC. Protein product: CASSPDSGGANIQYF.

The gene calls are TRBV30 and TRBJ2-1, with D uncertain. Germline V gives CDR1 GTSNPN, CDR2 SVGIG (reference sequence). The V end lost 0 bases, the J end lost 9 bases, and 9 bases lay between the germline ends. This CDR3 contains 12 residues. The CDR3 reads CAWSVYSTEQFF. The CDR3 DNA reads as TGTGCCTGGAGTGTATACAGCACTGAGCAGTTCTTC.

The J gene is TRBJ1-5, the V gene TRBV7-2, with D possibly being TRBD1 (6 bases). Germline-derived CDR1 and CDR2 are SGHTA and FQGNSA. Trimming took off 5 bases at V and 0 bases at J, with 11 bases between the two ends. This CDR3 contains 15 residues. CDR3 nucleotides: TGTGCCAGCAGCCTCAGGGGTCATAGCAATCAGCCCCAGCATTTT. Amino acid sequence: CASSLRGHSNQPQHF.

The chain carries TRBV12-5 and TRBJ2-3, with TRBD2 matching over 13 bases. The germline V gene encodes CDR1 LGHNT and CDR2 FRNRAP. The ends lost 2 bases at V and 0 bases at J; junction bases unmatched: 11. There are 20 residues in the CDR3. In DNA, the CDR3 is TGTGCTAGTGGTTTGCCCCACGGGACTAGCGGGGCGTCTAGCACAGATACGCAGTATTTT. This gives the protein CASGLPHGTSGASSTDTQYF.

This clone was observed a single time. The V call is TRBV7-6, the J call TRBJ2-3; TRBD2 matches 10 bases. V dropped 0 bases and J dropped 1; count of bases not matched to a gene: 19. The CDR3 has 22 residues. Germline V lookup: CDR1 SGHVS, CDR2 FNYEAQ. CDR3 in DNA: TGTGCCAGCAGCTTAGCGTTGGGGCTAGCGGGGGCCCCAGGTTTTGGCACAGATACGCAGTATTTT. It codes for CASSLALGLAGAPGFGTDTQYF.

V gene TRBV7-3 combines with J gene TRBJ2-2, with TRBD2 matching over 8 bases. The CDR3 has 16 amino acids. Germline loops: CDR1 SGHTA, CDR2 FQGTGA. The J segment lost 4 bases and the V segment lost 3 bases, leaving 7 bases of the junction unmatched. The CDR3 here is CASSFGGGFVTGELFF. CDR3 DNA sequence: TGTGCCAGCAGCTTTGGCGGGGGGTTTGTCACCGGGGAGCTGTTTTTT.

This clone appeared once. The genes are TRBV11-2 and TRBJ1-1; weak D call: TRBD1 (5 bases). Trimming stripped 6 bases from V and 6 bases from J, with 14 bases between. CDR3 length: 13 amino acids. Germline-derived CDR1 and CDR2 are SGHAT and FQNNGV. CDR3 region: CASRESTAAEAFF. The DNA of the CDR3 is TGTGCCAGCAGGGAGTCGACAGCCGCTGAAGCTTTCTTT. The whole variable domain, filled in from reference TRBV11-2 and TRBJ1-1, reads EAGVAQSPRYKIIEKRQSVAFWCNPISGHATLYWYQQILGQGPKLLIQFQNNGVVDDSQLPKDRFSAERLKGVDSTLKIQPAKLEDSAVYLCASRESTAAEAFFGQGTRLTVV.

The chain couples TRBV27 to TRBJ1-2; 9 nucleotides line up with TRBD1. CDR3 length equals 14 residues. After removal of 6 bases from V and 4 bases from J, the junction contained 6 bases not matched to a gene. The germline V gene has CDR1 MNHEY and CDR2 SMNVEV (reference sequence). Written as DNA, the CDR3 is TGTGCCAGCAGCCACAGGGGGCGAGGCTATGGCTACACCTTC. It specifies CASSHRGRGYGYTF.

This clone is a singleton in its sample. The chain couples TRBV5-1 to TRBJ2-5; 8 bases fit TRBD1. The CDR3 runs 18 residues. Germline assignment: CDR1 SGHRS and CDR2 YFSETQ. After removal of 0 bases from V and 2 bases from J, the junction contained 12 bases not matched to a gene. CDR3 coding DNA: TGCGCCAGCAGCTTGGCCTCCCGGGAGACAGGGGCTCAAGAGACCCAGTACTTC. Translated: CASSLASRETGAQETQYF.

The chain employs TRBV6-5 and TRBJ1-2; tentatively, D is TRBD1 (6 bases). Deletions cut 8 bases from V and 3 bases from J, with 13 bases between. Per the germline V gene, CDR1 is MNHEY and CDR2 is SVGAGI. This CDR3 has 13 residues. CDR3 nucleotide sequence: TGTGCCAGCGGGACACCGAAATACTATGGCTACACCTTC. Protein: CASGTPKYYGYTF.

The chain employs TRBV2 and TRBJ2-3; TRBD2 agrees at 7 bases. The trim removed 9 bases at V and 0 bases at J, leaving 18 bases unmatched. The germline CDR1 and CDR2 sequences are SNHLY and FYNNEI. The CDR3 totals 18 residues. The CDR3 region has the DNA TGTGCCAGGGGACCCCCAGCGGGGCATGATAGGAGCACAGATACGCAGTATTTT. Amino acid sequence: CARGPPAGHDRSTDTQYF. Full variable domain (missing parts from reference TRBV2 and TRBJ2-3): EPEVTQTPSHQVTQMGQEVILRCVPISNHLYFYWYRQILGQKVEFLVSFYNNEISEKSEIFDDQFSVERPDGSNFTLKIRSTKLEDSAMYFCARGPPAGHDRSTDTQYFGPGTRLTVL.

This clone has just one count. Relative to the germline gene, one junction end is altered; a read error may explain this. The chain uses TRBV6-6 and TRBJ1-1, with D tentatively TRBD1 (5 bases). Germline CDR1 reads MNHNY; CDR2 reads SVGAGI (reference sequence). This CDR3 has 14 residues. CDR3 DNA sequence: TGTGCCAGCAGTTACATAACAGAGGACACTGAAGCCTTCTTT. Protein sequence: CASSYITEDTEAFF.

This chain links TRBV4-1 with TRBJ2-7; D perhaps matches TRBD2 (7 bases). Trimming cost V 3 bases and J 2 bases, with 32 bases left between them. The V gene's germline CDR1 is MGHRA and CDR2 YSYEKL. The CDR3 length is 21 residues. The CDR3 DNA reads TGCGCCAGCAGCCATGATGCGTCGAGGGGGGGAATCGTCCTTACGACCTACGAGCAGTACTTC. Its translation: CASSHDASRGGIVLTTYEQYF.